This T cell receptor beta chain was sequenced in a study of blood T cell repertoires in COVID-19. About the study: From the United States, Italy and Spain came samples of acute and convalescent COVID-19. Sources were T cells, B-cell-depleted T cells, or PBMCs; the material itself was cDNA or gDNA.

The germline V gene encodes CDR1 MGHDK and CDR2 SYGVNS. The length of the CDR3 is 15 residues. With 3 bases clipped from V and 5 bases from J, the junction kept 6 bases outside the gene matches. Per the original data handling: Amplification of reference gene primers was used by the study to estimate nucleated cell counts. The protocol was immunoSEQ multiplex PCR, while the TCRdb copy is restricted to in-frame clones and leaves out a portion. V, J and clone size are taken as reported in that table, and D and trimming were inferred from the DNA itself. The table includes around 200,000 clones, 70% to 90% detected once. This clone occurred a few times.

Material: peripheral blood. The receptor was derived from a man older than 75 with acute or convalescent COVID-19. The chain is built from TRBV25-1 and TRBJ2-3; TRBD2 agrees at 9 bases. This chain's CDR3 is CASSETTSGRDTQYF. CDR3 nucleotide sequence: TGTGCCAGCAGTGAGACCACTAGCGGGCGAGATACGCAGTATTTT.